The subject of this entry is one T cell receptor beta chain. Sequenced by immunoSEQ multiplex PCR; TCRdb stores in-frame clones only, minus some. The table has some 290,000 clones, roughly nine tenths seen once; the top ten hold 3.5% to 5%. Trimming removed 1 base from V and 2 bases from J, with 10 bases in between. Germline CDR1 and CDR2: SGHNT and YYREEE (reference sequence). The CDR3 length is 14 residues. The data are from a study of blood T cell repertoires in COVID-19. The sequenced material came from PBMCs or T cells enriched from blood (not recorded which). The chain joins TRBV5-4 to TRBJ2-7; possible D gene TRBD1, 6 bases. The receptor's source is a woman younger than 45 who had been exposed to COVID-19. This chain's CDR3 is CASSLTGFPYEQYF. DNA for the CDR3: TGTGCCAGCAGCTTGACAGGGTTTCCCTACGAGCAGTACTTC.